The 19 T cell receptor beta chains listed next were all sequenced from one sample in a study of Ad26.COV2.S vaccination and SARS-CoV-2 variants. Produced via immunoSEQ multiplex PCR; TCRdb's table is partial and in-frame only. The sample holds about 320,000 clones, approximately 86% seen once. This sample's treatment: roughly 20 received Ad26.COV2.S at low or high dose, single or two shots; about 5 received placebo; per-sample allocation not given. Sampling took place 63 days after the first vaccine or placebo injection. The specimen was peripheral blood, collected in a trial of Ad26.COV2.S vaccine versus placebo. The receptors shown here come from a person between 18 and 60 years old who received the Ad26.COV2.S COVID-19 vaccine or a placebo.

This chain joins TRBV6-5 and TRBJ2-3, with TRBD1 matching 8 bases. Germline CDR1 is MNHEY and CDR2 is SVGAGI. Unmatched junction bases numbered 5, after V lost 5 bases and J lost 4 bases. CDR3 length: 14 amino acids. The CDR3 sequence: CASSPGQEADTQYF. In DNA form, the CDR3 reads TGTGCCAGCAGTCCGGGACAGGAGGCAGATACGCAGTATTTT.

The rearrangement uses TRBV6-5 and TRBJ1-2; D unresolved. CDR3 length: 15 amino acids. Between the trimmed V and J ends, which lost 7 bases and 2 bases, there was a span of 17 bases. The germline gives CDR1 MNHEY, CDR2 SVGAGI. This chain's CDR3 is CASIADYSNNYGYTF. The CDR3 coding sequence is TGTGCCAGCATCGCGGACTATAGCAACAACTATGGCTACACCTTC.

The chain employs TRBV10-1 and TRBJ2-1, with TRBD1 matching 8 bases. This CDR3 region has 15 residues. Losses at the gene ends were 6 bases for V and 3 bases for J; bases not matched to a gene: 7. Germline CDR1 reads WNHNN; CDR2 reads SYGVQD (reference sequence). CDR3 DNA sequence: TGCGCCAGCAGCCACGGACAGGGTGGCTACAATGAGCAGTTCTTC. It encodes CASSHGQGGYNEQFF.

This chain links TRBV27 with TRBJ2-1; 8 nucleotides agree with TRBD1. The CDR3 has 13 amino acids. The germline CDR1 and CDR2 sequences are MNHEY and SMNVEV (reference sequence). The V and J ends lost 7 bases and 3 bases, in that order; junction bases with no gene match: 2. The CDR3 loop is CASTTGGYNEQFF. The CDR3 DNA reads as TGTGCCAGCACCACAGGGGGCTACAATGAGCAGTTCTTC.

The V gene is TRBV3-1 (or the pseudogene TRBV3-2), the J gene TRBJ2-7; the D call may be TRBD1 or TRBD2 (6 bases each). The CDR3 sequence is 17 residues long. V was shortened by 4 bases and J by 3 bases, with 22 bases between the two germline ends. In germline, CDR1 is LGHDT, CDR2 YNNKEL (reference sequence). As DNA, the CDR3 is TGTGCCAGCAGCCCCCTGCCGGGGGCGATTCTAGGCTACGAGCAGTACTTC. Its protein is CASSPLPGAILGYEQYF.

With regard to this clone: Different DNA sequences within this sample yield the same CDR3. This chain uses TRBV5-1 with TRBJ2-3; D gene ambiguous. Deletions cut 0 bases from V and 1 base from J, with 3 bases between. The CDR3 spans 13 residues. CDR1 and CDR2 (germline): SGHRS, YFSETQ. For the CDR3, the DNA is TGCGCCAGCAGCTTGGGCGGCACAGATACGCAGTATTTT. Protein product: CASSLGGTDTQYF.

This sequence joins TRBV7-2 and TRBJ1-1; D not certain. Looked up from germline, CDR1 is SGHTA and CDR2 is FQGNSA. Trimming took off 5 bases at V and 3 bases at J, with 13 bases between the two ends. The CDR3 has 14 residues. CDR3 DNA: TGTGCCAGCAGCCCCGGCCGGGGATACACTGAAGCTTTCTTT. It encodes CASSPGRGYTEAFF.

This sequence joins TRBV5-1 and TRBJ1-2; tentative D call: TRBD1 (5 bases). The CDR3 consists of 17 residues. CDR1 and CDR2 (germline): SGHRS, YFSETQ. V was clipped by 0 bases and J by 5 bases, with 20 bases between them. CDR3 nucleotide sequence: TGCGCCAGCAGCTTGGGTACAGTTCCATTGGGGGATTATGGCTACACCTTC. It encodes CASSLGTVPLGDYGYTF.

The chain carries TRBV6-1 and TRBJ1-2; no clear D gene. CDR1 is MNHNS and CDR2 is SASEGT in the germline V gene. V lost 1 base and J 4 bases, leaving 4 bases between the germline ends. This CDR3 comprises 12 residues. The CDR3 region is CASSEEGYGYTF. The DNA of the CDR3 is TGTGCCAGCAGTGAAGAGGGCTATGGCTACACCTTC.

This chain joins TRBV5-8 and TRBJ1-4, with TRBD1 identical over 8 bases. From germline, CDR1 is SGHTS and CDR2 YDEGEE. Germline trimming cut 0 bases from V and 7 bases from J; bases unmatched to any gene: 2. The CDR3 runs to 14 residues. This chain's CDR3 is CASSLGTGPEKLFF. The CDR3 nucleotides are TGTGCCAGCAGCTTGGGGACAGGGCCTGAAAAACTGTTTTTT.

The chain couples TRBV6-1 to TRBJ1-2; D is perhaps TRBD1 (5 bases). CDR3 length equals 14 residues. V shed 1 base and J shed 5 bases, with 11 bases lying between them. CDR1 and CDR2 (germline): MNHNS, SASEGT. CDR3 amino acids: CASSEGDRWYGYTF. The CDR3 DNA reads TGTGCCAGCAGTGAAGGGGACCGGTGGTATGGCTACACCTTC.

The chain uses TRBV5-1 and TRBJ2-7, with D tentatively TRBD2 (6 bases). CDR1 and CDR2 (germline): SGHRS, YFSETQ. V was shortened by 3 bases and J by 0 bases, with 13 bases between the two germline ends. CDR3 length: 15 amino acids. This CDR3 reads CASSSGTPSSYEQYF. For the CDR3, the DNA is TGCGCCAGCAGCTCCGGGACTCCCAGCTCCTACGAGCAGTACTTC.

The rearrangement joins TRBV7-9 to TRBJ2-4, with 10 bases lining up with TRBD1. This CDR3 has 17 residues. Trimming at V came to 2 bases and at J to 7 bases, leaving 11 bases not matched to a gene. From germline, CDR1 is SEHNR and CDR2 FQNEAQ (reference sequence). CDR3 loop: CASSLSGTGAFSNIQYF. CDR3 nucleotide sequence: TGTGCCAGCAGCTTATCCGGGACAGGGGCGTTTAGTAACATTCAGTACTTC.

This clone was observed a single time. This rearrangement joins TRBV29-1 to TRBJ2-7, with TRBD1 as a possible D gene (5 bases). The CDR3 consists of 12 residues. Trimming pared 5 bases from V and 2 bases from J, leaving 10 bases between. Germline V CDR1 and CDR2: SQVTM, ANQGSEA. The CDR3 sequence: CSVSRDTYEQYF. CDR3 in DNA: TGCAGCGTTTCCAGGGATACCTACGAGCAGTACTTC.

This chain joins TRBV18 and TRBJ1-3, with D possibly TRBD1 on 6 matching bases. Looked up from germline, CDR1 is KGHSH and CDR2 is LQKENI. The CDR3 spans 16 residues. V lost 3 bases to trimming and J lost 3 bases, with 15 bases between them. In DNA form, the CDR3 reads TGTGCCAGCTCACCTCCACAGGGTCTGGGTGGAAACACCATATATTTT. This translates into CASSPPQGLGGNTIYF.

The rearrangement joins TRBV7-2 to TRBJ2-7; D is possibly TRBD2 (6 bases). The V gene lost 5 bases and the J gene lost 0 bases, with 17 bases spanning the gap. CDR3 size: 16 residues. Germline-derived CDR1 and CDR2 are SGHTA and FQGNSA. The CDR3 nucleotides read TGTGCCAGCAGCCACGCCGGGACTGTGAGCTCCTACGAGCAGTACTTC. Protein product: CASSHAGTVSSYEQYF.

This chain uses TRBV5-1 with TRBJ1-1, with no clear D. The CDR3 loop spans 15 amino acids. Trimming pared 0 bases from V and 1 base from J, leaving 10 bases between. Germline V gene sequence: CDR1 SGHRS, CDR2 YFSETQ. The CDR3 coding sequence is TGCGCCAGCAGCTTGGTTCGGGTGGAGAACACTGAAGCTTTCTTT. It encodes CASSLVRVENTEAFF.

This rearrangement joins TRBV9 to TRBJ1-4; D is unresolved. Germline loops: CDR1 SGDLS, CDR2 YYNGEE. Trimming took 0 bases from V and 0 from J, leaving 6 bases between them. The CDR3 has 15 residues. The CDR3 DNA reads as TGTGCCAGCAGCGTAGTGGGTGCAACTAATGAAAAACTGTTTTTT. The encoded protein is CASSVVGATNEKLFF.

The rearrangement joins TRBV7-9 to TRBJ1-1; D is unclear. This CDR3 spans 14 amino acids. Germline V gives CDR1 SEHNR, CDR2 FQNEAQ (reference sequence). V lost 5 bases, J lost 6 bases, and 16 bases lay in between. The CDR3 loop is CASSVAREFAEAFF. DNA for the CDR3: TGTGCCAGCAGCGTCGCGCGGGAATTCGCTGAAGCTTTCTTT.